This T cell receptor (beta chain) derives from a study of graft-versus-host responses after intestinal transplantation. Study in general: Recipients received multivisceral, liver-intestinal, or isolated intestinal transplants. Points from the study as a whole: GvH clones detected in recipient marrow included some appearing first in ileum or blood. Elevated graft-versus-host to host-versus-graft clonal ratios in allografts were recorded for patients with graft-donor T cell macrochimerism. Declining HvG levels early post-transplant were linked to peak circulating GvH clone levels.

Sequenced by immunoSEQ multiplex PCR; TCRdb stores in-frame clones only, minus some. The sample shows roughly 51,000 clones, 70% to 90% of them seen only once. Germline V gene sequence: CDR1 MNHEY, CDR2 SVGAGI. The CDR3 is made up of 15 amino acids. V lost 4 bases to trimming and J lost 4 bases, with 16 bases between them. As regards this clone: Antigen: not known.

V usage is TRBV6-5 and J usage is TRBJ1-1, with D possibly TRBD1 on 6 matching bases. This receptor was taken from a human donor who was the organ donor for an intestinal transplant. The sequenced sample was unstimulated CD4+ T cells sorted from spleen or lymph node cells, obtained before transplant. The DNA of the CDR3 is TGTGCCAGCAGTTCCCTCTTTACAGGGTCCACTGAAGCTTTCTTT. This translates into CASSSLFTGSTEAFF.